This T cell receptor (beta chain) was recorded in a study of CD8 T cells in ankylosing spondylitis. Study-wide results and limits: As for the disease-linked clones, they showed a CD8+ phenotype and occurred at relatively low frequencies in peripheral blood. Blood from ankylosing spondylitis patients appeared to carry a characteristic roughly 8-variant TCR beta motif. Reportedly, matched ankylosing spondylitis synovial fluid was significantly enriched for disease-linked clones.

Using quantitative 5'-RACE with molecular barcodes, the authors made TCR beta libraries. TCRdb called the 5' RACE reads again in MiXCR, with one record for every CDR3 protein. The sample includes approximately 250,000 distinct CDR3 sequences, roughly a tenth of them seen just once. This clonotype was recorded at least ten times. Its antigen is unknown. Germline CDR1 and CDR2: ENHRY and SYGVKD. Trimming stripped 3 bases from V and 2 bases from J, with 5 bases between. The length of the CDR3 is 13 residues. This chain uses TRBV10-3 with TRBJ2-1; D is unclear. This sequence was found in a male donor with ankylosing spondylitis or in good health (not recorded which). The sample consisted of blood, either unsorted or a sorted T cell fraction (not recorded which). CDR3 nucleotide sequence: TGTGCCATCAGTGAAGAGCCCTACAATGAGCAGTTCTTC. Amino acids: CAISEEPYNEQFF.